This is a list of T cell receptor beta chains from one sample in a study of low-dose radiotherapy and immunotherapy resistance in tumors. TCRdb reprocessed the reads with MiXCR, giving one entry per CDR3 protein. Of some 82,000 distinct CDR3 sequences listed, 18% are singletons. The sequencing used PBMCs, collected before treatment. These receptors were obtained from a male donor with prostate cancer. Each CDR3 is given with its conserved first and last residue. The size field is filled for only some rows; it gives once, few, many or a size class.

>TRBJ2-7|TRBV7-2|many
CASSLVLRGGPRDEQYF
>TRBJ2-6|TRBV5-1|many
CASSFGAVGHNSGANVLTF
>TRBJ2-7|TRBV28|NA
CASSSPWGGAPYEQYF
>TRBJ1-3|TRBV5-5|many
CASSLSGRTSGNTIYF
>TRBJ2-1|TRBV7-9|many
CASSPPGTSGAQFYNEQFF
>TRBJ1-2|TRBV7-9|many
CASTKQGDYGYTF
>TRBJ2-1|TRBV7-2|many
CASSPKGKPDGLNYNEQFF
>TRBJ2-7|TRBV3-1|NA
CASSQGTGDRKQYF
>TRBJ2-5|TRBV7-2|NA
CASSLAARRQETQYF
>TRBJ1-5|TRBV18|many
CASSPQARLGQLQPQHF
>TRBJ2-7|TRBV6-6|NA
CASSYPGTSGHEQYF
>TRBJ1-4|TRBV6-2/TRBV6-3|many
CASSYPARENEKLFF
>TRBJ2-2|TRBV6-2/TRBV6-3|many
CASIRQGNTGELFF
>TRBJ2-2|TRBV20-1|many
CSAISLLGKGGGELFF
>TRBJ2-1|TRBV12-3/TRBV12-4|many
CASSIGQGNENEQFF
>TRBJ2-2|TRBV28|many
CASRTGGAVGELFF
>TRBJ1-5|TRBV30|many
CAWGLVAARQPQHF
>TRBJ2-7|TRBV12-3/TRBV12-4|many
CASSSYYEQYF
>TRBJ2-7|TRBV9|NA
CASSPLAGGAAYEQYF